This entry describes one TCR beta chain. The sample comes from a study of blood T cell repertoires in COVID-19. For the study at large: Sources were T cells, B-cell-depleted T cells, or PBMCs; the material itself was cDNA or gDNA.

CDR3 length: 15 amino acids. Germline loops: CDR1 SNHLY, CDR2 FYNNEI. V shed 8 bases, J shed 4 bases, and the junction held 10 bases outside the gene matches. The authors' processing: Amplified reference gene primers provided the basis for estimating nucleated cell counts. Produced via immunoSEQ multiplex PCR; TCRdb's table is partial and in-frame only. V and J calls and clone size are given by that table; D and trimming were obtained from the DNA. The data hold roughly 250,000 clones, with roughly four fifths observed a single time. The chain recombines TRBV2 with TRBJ2-1; 8 nucleotides align to TRBD2. The TCR originated in a woman between 65 and 79 years old with acute or convalescent COVID-19. The sequenced sample consisted of peripheral blood. Here the CDR3 reads CASRPGGGTYNEQFF. The CDR3 nucleotides are TGTGCCAGCCGACCTGGCGGGGGGACGTACAATGAGCAGTTCTTC.